The clone carrying this TCR beta chain was recorded once. The target antigen is unknown. Patients were excluded for autoimmune disease history or systemic immunosuppression. The data were produced by immunoSEQ multiplex PCR, yet TCRdb's version contains in-frame clones alone and is incomplete. The sample shows some 66,000 clones, more than 60% of them seen only once. This sample is drawn from a study of OX40 agonist ivuxolimab in advanced cancers. Broader study findings: Among T cells, CD8+ cells averaged more expanded clones than CD4+ cells.

Sequenced here: CD4+ or CD8+ T cells sorted from blood, sampled in a trial of the OX40 agonist ivuxolimab. The receptor comes from an adult with an advanced solid tumor such as melanoma, head and neck, liver or kidney cancer.

The CDR3 DNA reads TGTGCCAGCAGTATGCGAGGGGGTGTGGGCAATGAGCAGTTCTTC. Translation: CASSMRGGVGNEQFF. The V call is TRBV6-5, the J call TRBJ2-1, with TRBD1 as a possible D gene (6 bases). Germline-derived CDR1 and CDR2 are MNHEY and SVGAGI. The ends were cut back, 5 bases at V and 6 bases at J, with 17 bases in the middle. The CDR3 runs 15 residues.